This T cell receptor beta chain is from a study of glioma-infiltrating T cells after dendritic cell vaccination. Measured with immunoSEQ multiplex PCR; TCRdb has only the in-frame clones, and not every one. The sample consists of approximately 82,000 clones, 85% to 90% of them appearing once. This CDR3 spans 15 amino acids. CDR1 is MNHNS, CDR2 SASEGT, per germline. V lost 6 bases, J lost 3 bases, and 17 bases lay in between. This TCR was recovered from a human donor with glioblastoma. This chain connects TRBV6-1 to TRBJ2-5, with a possible D match to TRBD2 (5 bases). The sequenced sample was blood, obtained before dendritic cell vaccination. In DNA, the CDR3 is TGTGCCAGCAGCCCGCGTCGGGGAGTAGAAGAGACCCAGTACTTC. The encoded protein is CASSPRRGVEETQYF.